The 32 T cell receptor beta chains below come from one sample, sequenced in a study of cytomegalovirus exposure and HLA in healthy donors (dated by TCRdb to between 2016 and 2019). Libraries were made using the immunoSEQ multiplex PCR assay. The multiplex PCR relied on a mix of 60 forward primers for TCR Vbeta segments and 13 reverse primers for TCR Jbeta segments. The table was pulled from immuneACCESS by TCRdb, which kept in-frame rearrangements only. Such tables lose some clones; where checked, under half of the loss comes from unresolved V genes, and the rest has no known cause. This sample comprises about 200,000 clones, around 80% of them detected only once. The ten largest make up around 4.8% of the sample. The sequencing input was PBMCs. Receptor source: a woman aged 30 to 39 in good health and CMV-seropositive.

The chain has TRBV2 and TRBJ1-4, with D perhaps matching TRBD1 (6 bases). V lost 5 bases and J lost 7, with 14 bases in between. This CDR3 spans 14 amino acids. Per the germline V gene, CDR1 is SNHLY and CDR2 is FYNNEI. This CDR3 is CASSFMDSLEKLFF. For the CDR3, the DNA is TGTGCCAGCAGTTTTATGGACAGCCTTGAAAAACTGTTTTTT.

The chain recombines TRBV15 with TRBJ1-5; tentatively, D is TRBD1 (6 bases). Trimming pared 5 bases from V and 7 bases from J, leaving 15 bases between. The length of the CDR3 is 14 residues. Germline CDR1 reads LNHNV; CDR2 reads YYDKDF (reference sequence). CDR3 amino acids: CATSVDRLGQPQHF. For the CDR3, the DNA is TGTGCCACCAGCGTTGACAGGCTCGGACAGCCCCAGCATTTT.

The chain carries TRBV29-1 and TRBJ2-1, with D perhaps matching TRBD1 (7 bases). The CDR3 loop spans 16 amino acids. V was trimmed by 6 bases and J by 4 bases, leaving 22 bases between them. Looked up from germline, CDR1 is SQVTM and CDR2 is ANQGSEA. DNA of the CDR3: TGCAGCGTAGCCGGGACAGCCTCGGAGGGATACAATGAGCAGTTCTTC. Its translation: CSVAGTASEGYNEQFF.

This clone was counted a few times. The chain combines TRBV11-2 with TRBJ2-2, with 7 bases matching TRBD1. The CDR3 contains 12 residues. CDR1 and CDR2 from the germline V gene are SGHAT and FQNNGV. Germline trimming cut 5 bases from V and 10 bases from J; bases unmatched to any gene: 4. The CDR3 sequence: CASSQGVAELFF. The CDR3 DNA reads TGTGCCAGCAGCCAGGGGGTGGCGGAGCTGTTTTTT.

The gene calls are TRBV29-1 and TRBJ2-5, with D maybe TRBD2 (7 bases). Germline assignment: CDR1 SQVTM and CDR2 ANQGSEA. Trimming pared 7 bases from V and 6 bases from J, leaving 21 bases between. The CDR3 loop spans 14 amino acids. CDR3 region: CSADGGARRKTQYF. CDR3 nucleotide sequence: TGCAGCGCCGATGGGGGGGCACGTAGGAAGACCCAGTACTTC.

The chain has TRBV10-2 and TRBJ2-3; tentative D call: TRBD2 (6 bases). Germline CDR1 is WSHSY and CDR2 is SAAADI. V was cut by 6 bases and J by 2 bases, with 12 bases left in between. The CDR3 contains 14 residues. CDR3 nucleotides: TGCGCCAGCAGGGATGGGGGGTACACAGATACGCAGTATTTT. This gives the protein CASRDGGYTDTQYF.

CDR3 nucleotide sequence: TGTGCCTGGAGTAAGGAGCTTTTGAGCCAAGAGACCCAGTACTTC. It codes for CAWSKELLSQETQYF. The chain recombines TRBV30 with TRBJ2-5; D gene ambiguous. Trimming left V 2 bases short and J 1 base short, with 14 bases between. This CDR3 contains 15 residues. Germline lookup yields CDR1 GTSNPN and CDR2 SVGIG (reference sequence).

The table lists this clone with a count of one. V is TRBV11-3 and J is TRBJ2-3; D unclear. The germline CDR1 and CDR2 sequences are SGHNT and YENEEA. The ends were cut back, 2 bases at V and 4 bases at J, with 13 bases in the middle. The CDR3 is 15 residues long. The CDR3, as DNA: TGTGCCAGCAGCTTAAATTTCTTGGCGGCAGATACGCAGTATTTT. It translates to CASSLNFLAADTQYF. Based on the CDR3 plus reference TRBV11-3 and TRBJ2-3, the full variable domain is EAGVVQSPRYKIIEKKQPVAFWCNPISGHNTLYWYLQNLGQGPELLIRYENEEAVDDSQLPKDRFSAERLKGVDSTLKIQPAELGDSAVYLCASSLNFLAADTQYFGPGTRLTVL.

The chain uses TRBV29-1 and TRBJ2-5; 12 bases match TRBD2. The CDR3 extends over 14 amino acids. CDR1 and CDR2 (germline): SQVTM, ANQGSEA. Trimming cost V 3 bases and J 2 bases; bases outside gene matches: 1. The DNA of the CDR3 is TGCAGCGTTGACCTAGCGGGGGGGCAAGAGACCCAGTACTTC. Translation: CSVDLAGGQETQYF.

The chain joins TRBV7-9 to TRBJ2-3; 9 nucleotides line up with TRBD1. This CDR3 spans 16 amino acids. The junction had 13 bases not matched to a gene; V was cut back by 7 bases and J by 5 bases. The germline V gene encodes CDR1 SEHNR and CDR2 FQNEAQ (reference sequence). DNA of the CDR3: TGTGCCAGCAAGCCAAATTTGGGGACAGGGATAGATACGCAGTATTTT. Protein: CASKPNLGTGIDTQYF.

CDR3 sequence (DNA): TGTGCCAGCAGCTCCGCGGACACTGAAGCTTTCTTT. Protein product: CASSSADTEAFF. This chain joins TRBV11-3 and TRBJ1-1, with no clear D. V shed 4 bases and J shed 3 bases, with 6 bases lying between them. Germline CDR1 SGHNT, CDR2 YENEEA. CDR3 length: 12 amino acids. The whole variable domain, remainder taken from reference TRBV11-3 and TRBJ1-1, is EAGVVQSPRYKIIEKKQPVAFWCNPISGHNTLYWYLQNLGQGPELLIRYENEEAVDDSQLPKDRFSAERLKGVDSTLKIQPAELGDSAVYLCASSSADTEAFFGQGTRLTVV.

This chain uses TRBV6-1 with TRBJ1-2; a weak D match, TRBD1 (6 bases). This CDR3 has 13 amino acids. Germline lookup yields CDR1 MNHNS and CDR2 SASEGT. Trimming removed 6 bases at V and 7 bases at J, with 15 bases between. The CDR3, as DNA: TGTGCCAGCAGACACGGGACACCCGGTGGCTACACCTTC. Its translation: CASRHGTPGGYTF.

This clone has a single count. This chain links TRBV4-3 with TRBJ2-5; unclear D gene. The CDR3 contains 15 residues. Germline assignment: CDR1 LGHNA and CDR2 YSLEER. V lost 2 bases and J lost 4, with 14 bases in between. The CDR3 here is CASSQSLSPPETQYF. The DNA for the CDR3 is TGCGCCAGCAGCCAATCACTATCCCCTCCAGAGACCCAGTACTTC.

This clone was counted a few times. The sample contains more than one DNA sequence encoding this CDR3. CDR3 DNA: TGTGCCAGCAGCTTAAAGCCCATTAGTTCGCCCCTCCACTTT. Protein product: CASSLKPISSPLHF. The chain employs TRBV7-6 and TRBJ1-6, with D unclear. Per germline, CDR1 SGHVS and CDR2 FNYEAQ. The CDR3 has 14 residues. V was shortened by 2 bases and J by 13 bases, with 15 bases between the two germline ends. The whole variable domain, filled in from reference TRBV7-6 and TRBJ1-6, reads GAGVSQSPRYKVTKRGQDVALRCDPISGHVSLYWYRQALGQGPEFLTYFNYEAQQDKSGLPNDRFSAERPEGSISTLTIQRTEQRDSAMYRCASSLKPISSPLHFGNGTRLTVT.

This clone was counted between two and nine times. The V call is TRBV5-6, the J call TRBJ2-3; 8 nucleotides match TRBD1. V lost 4 bases and J lost 8; bases outside the gene matches: 9. The CDR3 consists of 14 residues. The germline CDR1 and CDR2 sequences are SGHDT and YYEEEE. The CDR3 DNA is TGTGCCAGCAGCAAAGGCCAGGGGGCAGGTACGCAGTATTTT. Its protein product is CASSKGQGAGTQYF.

J is TRBJ2-2 and V is TRBV19, with D perhaps TRBD2 (6 bases). The CDR3 is made up of 14 amino acids. Trimming removed 8 bases from V and 6 bases from J, with 16 bases in between. Germline-derived CDR1 and CDR2 are LNHDA and SQIVND (reference sequence). CDR3 in amino acids: CASSRLGLAGELFF. Written as DNA, the CDR3 is TGTGCCAGTTCCCGACTAGGGTTAGCCGGGGAGCTGTTTTTT.

This clone was recorded once. The chain recombines TRBV2 with TRBJ2-2, with a possible D match to TRBD2 (6 bases). The germline V gene encodes CDR1 SNHLY and CDR2 FYNNEI. V was cut by 6 bases and J by 4 bases, with 15 bases left in between. The CDR3 covers 15 residues. CDR3: CASRGSGPATGELFF. In DNA form, the CDR3 reads TGTGCCAGCAGGGGTAGCGGTCCGGCCACCGGGGAGCTGTTTTTT.

The chain joins TRBV9 to TRBJ1-3; weak D call: TRBD1 (5 bases). Trimming removed 3 bases at V and 0 bases at J, with 10 bases between. Germline V CDR1 and CDR2: SGDLS, YYNGEE. The CDR3 runs to 15 residues. The CDR3 region has the DNA TGTGCCAGCAGCGCTCGGGGGTTCTCTGGAAACACCATATATTTT. Translating gives CASSARGFSGNTIYF.

The gene calls are TRBV7-7 and TRBJ2-3, with D maybe TRBD2 (5 bases). The CDR3 spans 16 residues. The V end lost 6 bases, the J end lost 1 base, and 17 bases lay between the germline ends. From germline, CDR1 is SSHAT and CDR2 FNYEAQ (reference sequence). In nucleotides, the CDR3 is TGTGCCAGCAGTCGGGGATCAGGACGGGGCACAGATACGCAGTATTTT. Residues: CASSRGSGRGTDTQYF.

The chain employs TRBV6-6 and TRBJ2-7; 8 nucleotides line up with TRBD1. CDR3 length: 15 amino acids. V lost 6 bases to trimming and J lost 3 bases; unmatched junction nucleotides: 10. Per germline, CDR1 MNHNY and CDR2 SVGAGI (reference sequence). As DNA, the CDR3 is TGTGCCAGCAGGGGTGACAGGGGTGGTTACTACGAGCAGTACTTC. Translation gives CASRGDRGGYYEQYF.

V gene TRBV6-5 combines with J gene TRBJ2-7, with TRBD1 as a possible D gene (6 bases). CDR1 is MNHEY and CDR2 is SVGAGI in the germline V gene. CDR3 length equals 12 residues. Trimming cost V 5 bases and J 6 bases, with 11 bases left between them. The CDR3 region is CASSTPGAEQYF. For the CDR3, the DNA is TGTGCCAGCAGTACCCCAGGGGCCGAGCAGTACTTC.

This clone was counted only a few times. The chain couples TRBV10-2 to TRBJ2-5; 7 bases map to TRBD2. The CDR3 has 14 residues. Germline trimming cut 7 bases from V and 2 bases from J; bases unmatched to any gene: 7. Germline CDR1 WSHSY, CDR2 SAAADI. The CDR3 here is CASKGRENQETQYF. The DNA for the CDR3 is TGCGCCAGCAAGGGGCGGGAGAATCAAGAGACCCAGTACTTC.

In its sample, this clone was seen once. The gene calls are TRBV2 and TRBJ2-7, with unresolved D. The CDR3 totals 15 residues. Trimming pared 3 bases from V and 0 bases from J, leaving 12 bases between. CDR1 and CDR2 (germline): SNHLY, FYNNEI. CDR3 in amino acids: CASSDHAGSSYEQYF. CDR3 DNA sequence: TGTGCCAGCAGTGATCATGCAGGCAGCTCCTACGAGCAGTACTTC.

The chain has TRBV11-3 and TRBJ2-2; D possibly corresponds to TRBD1 (5 bases). The CDR3 sequence is 14 residues long. From germline, CDR1 is SGHNT and CDR2 YENEEA. The germline V and J ends were trimmed by 1 base and 3 bases, with 6 bases remaining between them. The CDR3 DNA reads as TGTGCCAGCAGCTTAGCAGGGTACACCGGGGAGCTGTTTTTT. Encoded protein: CASSLAGYTGELFF.

In its sample, this clone was seen once. The rearrangement joins TRBV19 to TRBJ2-7, with 7 bases matching TRBD2. Trimming took 7 bases from V and 3 from J; bases not matched to a gene: 12. Per germline, CDR1 LNHDA and CDR2 SQIVND (reference sequence). The CDR3 extends over 15 amino acids. As DNA, the CDR3 is TGTGCCAGTACGCCAAGGGCTAGCGGCCTCTACGAGCAGTACTTC. Its translation is CASTPRASGLYEQYF.

This clone was detected only a few times. The J gene is TRBJ1-2, the V gene TRBV11-2; 8 bases align to TRBD1. Germline V lookup: CDR1 SGHAT, CDR2 FQNNGV. The trim removed 5 bases at V and 3 bases at J, leaving 2 bases unmatched. This CDR3 is 13 amino acids long. CDR3 region: CASSRGQDYGYTF. CDR3 DNA: TGTGCCAGCAGCCGGGGACAGGACTATGGCTACACCTTC.

This chain links TRBV18 with TRBJ2-1; D uncertain. The CDR3 totals 16 residues. Per germline, CDR1 KGHSH and CDR2 LQKENI. V was cut by 3 bases and J by 8 bases, with 20 bases left in between. The CDR3, as DNA: TGTGCCAGCTCACCGCTCGGAAGGAGAGTCGGTGATGAGCAGTTCTTC. Its translation is CASSPLGRRVGDEQFF.

This rearrangement joins TRBV21-1 to TRBJ1-5; the table's D call TRBD1 went unverified against the DNA. TRBV21-1 is classified as a pseudogene. The CDR3 length is 15 residues. The CDR3 reads CASSSRTAFGLPQHF. In DNA, the CDR3 is TGTGCCAGCAGCAGCAGAACAGCTTTCGGTCTGCCCCAGCATTTT.

The chain is built from TRBV9 and TRBJ2-7; TRBD1 aligns across 7 bases. The J segment lost 0 bases and the V segment lost 4 bases, leaving 7 bases of the junction unmatched. The CDR3 totals 15 residues. Per germline, CDR1 SGDLS and CDR2 YYNGEE. The CDR3 nucleotides are TGTGCCAGCAGCCCGGGACAGTCGAGCTCCTACGAGCAGTACTTC. Protein product: CASSPGQSSSYEQYF.

J is TRBJ2-5 and V is TRBV5-5; 7 positions agree with TRBD1. Germline CDR1 reads SGHKS; CDR2 reads YYEKEE (reference sequence). The CDR3 totals 15 residues. Losses at the gene ends were 0 bases for V and 1 base for J; bases not matched to a gene: 3. CDR3 sequence: CASSLVGDSQETQYF. CDR3 nucleotides: TGTGCCAGCAGCTTGGTGGGGGACAGCCAAGAGACCCAGTACTTC.

The chain carries TRBV4-3 and TRBJ1-5, with 8 bases fitting TRBD1. The V gene end was trimmed by 0 bases and the J gene end by 6 bases; junction bases not matched to a gene: 4. CDR1 LGHNA and CDR2 YSLEER come from the germline V gene. The CDR3 extends over 15 amino acids. The CDR3 DNA sequence: TGCGCCAGCAGCCAAGATTCACAGGGGGTTCAGCCCCAGCATTTT. As protein: CASSQDSQGVQPQHF.

The rearrangement uses TRBV27 and TRBJ2-6; D gene ambiguous. The length of the CDR3 is 16 residues. The germline V and J ends were trimmed by 2 bases and 0 bases, with 8 bases remaining between them. Germline V CDR1 and CDR2: MNHEY, SMNVEV (reference sequence). The CDR3 is CASSLAGFSGANVLTF. Here the CDR3 DNA reads TGTGCCAGCAGTTTAGCCGGGTTCTCTGGGGCCAACGTCCTGACTTTC.